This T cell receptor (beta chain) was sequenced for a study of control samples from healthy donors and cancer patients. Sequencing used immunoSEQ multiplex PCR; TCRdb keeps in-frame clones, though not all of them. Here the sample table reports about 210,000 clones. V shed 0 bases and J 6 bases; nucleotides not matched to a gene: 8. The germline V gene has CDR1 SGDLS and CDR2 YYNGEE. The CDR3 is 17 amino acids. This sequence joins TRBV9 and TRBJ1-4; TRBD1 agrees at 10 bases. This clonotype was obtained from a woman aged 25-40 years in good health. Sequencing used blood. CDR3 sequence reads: CASSVGSVGTGDEKLFF. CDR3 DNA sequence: TGTGCCAGCAGCGTAGGAAGTGTGGGGACAGGGGATGAAAAACTGTTTTTT.